Each of the 2 T cell receptor beta chains below was sequenced from the same sample in a study of regulatory T cells in long-lasting Graves disease. Investigators prepared the TCR beta libraries by applying iRepertoire HTBI primers and Arm-PCR of CDR3 regions. Each CDR3 protein is one row after TCRdb ran MiXCR on the multiplex PCR reads. There are more than 400,000 distinct CDR3 sequences in the sample; less than 20% occur only once, and approximately 11% lies in the top ten. The sample's time point: newly diagnosed GD, antithyroid drugs for less than 3 months. Extracted PBMC RNA gave rise to the TCR library. These sequences were also reported in another study, on T cells in Graves' hyperthyroidism and ophthalmopathy.

The sample in question was peripheral blood mononuclear cells (PBMCs), obtained at new diagnosis, from a patient treated with antithyroid drugs. Source of these receptors: a woman between 25 and 40 years old with Graves disease.

This clonotype occurred many times. The chain carries TRBV6-1 and TRBJ2-7; the D gene is possibly TRBD2 (5 bases). Deletions cut 7 bases from V and 6 bases from J, with 19 bases between. Germline V gene lookup returns CDR1 MNHNS and CDR2 SASEGT. CDR3 size: 14 residues. CDR3 loop: CASTLADGVFEQYF. The CDR3 bases are TGTGCCAGCACTTTGGCAGACGGGGTGTTCGAGCAGTACTTC.

This clonotype has a count of ten or more. The rearrangement uses TRBV30 and TRBJ1-6, with D possibly matching TRBD1 (5 bases). CDR1 is GTSNPN, CDR2 SVGIG, per germline (reference sequence). V gave up 8 bases and J gave up 7 bases, with 15 bases separating them. The CDR3 spans 13 residues. In DNA, the CDR3 is TGTGCCGGGGGTTGGGACGACAATTCACCCCTCCACTTT. The encoded protein is CAGGWDDNSPLHF.